A selection of T cell receptor beta chains follows, all from one sample in a study of blood T cells in healthy people across ages. TCRdb fed the 5' RACE reads into MiXCR, producing one record per CDR3 protein. The sample includes about 650,000 distinct CDR3 sequences, 32% of them seen just once. The sample consisted of blood. The receptors here all came from a woman older than 75 in good health. Each CDR3 is given with its conserved first and last residue. Fields, in order: D gene, J gene, clone size, V gene, CDR3 protein, CDR3 DNA. D genes are given only for firm matches. Clone size is given for some rows only: seen once, a few or many times, or a class if the clone is expanded.

D: TRBD1; J: TRBJ2-7; size: many; V: TRBV6-1; CDR3: CASSVEGTGGGEQYF; DNA: TGTGCCAGCAGTGTCGAGGGGACAGGGGGGGGCGAGCAGTACTTC
D: TRBD1; J: TRBJ1-2; size: many; V: TRBV5-4; CDR3: CASSIGTGGMQLYGYTF; DNA: TGTGCCAGCAGCATTGGGACAGGGGGCATGCAACTCTATGGCTACACCTTC
D: .; J: TRBJ2-1; size: few; V: TRBV29-1; CDR3: CSVSDNEQFF; DNA: TGCAGCGTTTCTGACAATGAGCAGTTCTTC
D: TRBD1; J: TRBJ2-5; size: .; V: TRBV6-6; CDR3: CASSGDRGLYNEQYF; DNA: TGTGCCAGCAGTGGGGACAGGGGGCTTTACAATGAGCAGTACTTC
D: TRBD1; J: TRBJ1-5; size: .; V: TRBV30; CDR3: CAWGGGTGLDQPQHF; DNA: TGTGCCTGGGGCGGCGGGACAGGGCTAGATCAGCCCCAGCATTTT
D: .; J: TRBJ1-1; size: few; V: TRBV20-1; CDR3: CSARDEESLLRAFF; DNA: TGCAGTGCTAGAGATGAGGAGTCCCTCTTGCGAGCTTTCTTT
D: TRBD1; J: TRBJ2-7; size: .; V: TRBV4-1; CDR3: CASSQAPRGPTYEQYF; DNA: TGCGCCAGCAGCCAAGCCCCCAGGGGGCCTACCTACGAGCAGTACTTC
D: TRBD1; J: TRBJ1-2; size: few; V: TRBV2; CDR3: CVSRDRVGGYGYTF; DNA: TGTGTCAGCAGGGACAGGGTAGGGGGCTATGGCTACACCTTC
D: .; J: TRBJ1-2; size: few; V: TRBV6-2/TRBV6-3; CDR3: CASSYRASGSYGYTF; DNA: TGTGCCAGCAGTTACAGGGCTTCAGGCTCCTATGGCTACACCTTC
D: .; J: TRBJ1-2; size: .; V: TRBV5-1; CDR3: CASSLDSTPNYGYTF; DNA: TGCGCCAGCAGCCTGGACAGCACACCTAACTATGGCTACACCTTC
D: TRBD1; J: TRBJ2-1; size: few; V: TRBV7-2; CDR3: CASSPEGQGSNEQFF; DNA: TGTGCCAGCAGCCCCGAGGGACAGGGGAGCAATGAGCAGTTCTTC
D: .; J: TRBJ1-5; size: few; V: TRBV5-1; CDR3: CASSSGSGSNQPQHF; DNA: TGCGCCAGCAGCTCCGGGTCGGGGAGCAATCAGCCCCAGCATTTT
D: .; J: TRBJ1-2; size: many; V: TRBV29-1; CDR3: CSVSQVRDGYTF; DNA: TGCAGCGTAAGCCAGGTCCGGGATGGCTACACCTTC
D: .; J: TRBJ2-7; size: few; V: TRBV20-1; CDR3: CSARDRGSSYEQYF; DNA: TGCAGTGCTAGAGATAGGGGGAGCTCCTACGAGCAGTACTTC
D: .; J: TRBJ2-4; size: .; V: TRBV5-1; CDR3: CASSLGRVGAKNIQYF; DNA: TGCGCCAGCAGCTTGGGTAGGGTAGGAGCCAAAAACATTCAGTACTTC
D: TRBD2; J: TRBJ2-3; size: .; V: TRBV7-2; CDR3: CVSSLGGSSGVFTGTQYF; DNA: TGTGTCAGCAGCTTAGGGGGTAGTAGCGGGGTTTTCACAGGTACGCAGTATTTT
D: TRBD2; J: TRBJ2-3; size: many; V: TRBV5-1; CDR3: CASSLAGRVVADTQYF; DNA: TGCGCCAGCAGCTTGGCCGGGAGGGTAGTGGCAGATACGCAGTATTTT
D: .; J: TRBJ2-7; size: .; V: TRBV7-9; CDR3: CASSWAAPTYEQYF; DNA: TGTGCCAGCAGTTGGGCAGCTCCGACCTACGAGCAGTACTTC
D: .; J: TRBJ1-2; size: many; V: TRBV4-1; CDR3: CASSQDQDSSTGTF; DNA: TGCGCCAGCAGCCAAGATCAGGACAGCTCTACGGGCACCTTC
D: .; J: TRBJ1-2; size: many; V: TRBV3-1; CDR3: CASSQDGGAILGYTF; DNA: TGTGCCAGCAGCCAAGACGGGGGTGCTATCCTTGGCTACACCTTC
D: TRBD1; J: TRBJ1-5; size: .; V: TRBV30; CDR3: CAWSVDRVDQPQHF; DNA: TGTGCCTGGAGTGTAGACAGGGTAGATCAGCCCCAGCATTTT
D: .; J: TRBJ1-5; size: many; V: TRBV20-1; CDR3: CSATAGSYQPQHF; DNA: TGCAGTGCTACCGCAGGAAGCTATCAGCCCCAGCATTTT
D: TRBD2; J: TRBJ2-7; size: many; V: TRBV7-6; CDR3: CASSSNPPQGTSGGYLQYF; DNA: TGTGCCAGCAGCTCCAACCCTCCCCAAGGGACTAGCGGGGGGTATCTGCAGTACTTC
D: TRBD2; J: TRBJ2-2; size: .; V: TRBV7-9; CDR3: CASSPSTSGGLNTGELFF; DNA: TGTGCCAGCAGCCCATCGACTAGCGGGGGCCTAAACACCGGGGAGCTGTTTTTT
D: .; J: TRBJ2-5; size: .; V: TRBV6-5; CDR3: CASSYLPGVQETQYF; DNA: TGTGCCAGCAGTTACTTGCCGGGCGTTCAAGAGACCCAGTACTTC
D: TRBD1; J: TRBJ1-4; size: many; V: TRBV6-1; CDR3: CASRRSLTTGASLGLEKLFF; DNA: TGTGCCAGCAGGCGGTCCCTCACGACAGGGGCCTCTTTGGGGCTCGAAAAACTGTTTTTT
D: .; J: TRBJ2-1; size: .; V: TRBV20-1; CDR3: CSARDRESYNEQFF; DNA: TGCAGTGCTAGAGATCGTGAGTCCTACAATGAGCAGTTCTTC
D: .; J: TRBJ2-5; size: many; V: TRBV20-1; CDR3: CSAFMAGQETQYF; DNA: TGCAGTGCCTTCATGGCGGGACAAGAGACCCAGTACTTC
D: .; J: TRBJ1-1; size: few; V: TRBV5-1; CDR3: CASSPDPKNTEAFF; DNA: TGCGCCAGCAGCCCAGACCCGAAGAACACTGAAGCTTTCTTT
D: .; J: TRBJ2-1; size: .; V: TRBV6-5; CDR3: CASRPTGPSYNEQFF; DNA: TGTGCCAGCAGACCGACGGGGCCCTCCTACAATGAGCAGTTCTTC
D: TRBD2; J: TRBJ2-1; size: many; V: TRBV20-1; CDR3: CSAQRGTREQFF; DNA: TGCAGTGCTCAGCGGGGGACAAGGGAGCAGTTCTTC
D: TRBD1; J: TRBJ1-4; size: .; V: TRBV25-1; CDR3: CASRQGLEKLFF; DNA: TGTGCCAGCCGACAGGGGCTTGAAAAACTGTTTTTT
D: TRBD1; J: TRBJ2-1; size: few; V: TRBV19; CDR3: CASSPTGQSYNEQFF; DNA: TGTGCCAGTAGCCCGACAGGGCAATCCTACAATGAGCAGTTCTTC
D: .; J: TRBJ2-3; size: many; V: TRBV29-1; CDR3: CSVRTTQRDTQYF; DNA: TGCAGCGTCAGGACAACCCAGCGGGATACGCAGTATTTT
D: .; J: TRBJ1-2; size: many; V: TRBV20-1; CDR3: CSARDPGSTGYTF; DNA: TGCAGTGCTAGAGATCCGGGATCTACGGGCTACACCTTC
D: .; J: TRBJ2-1; size: few; V: TRBV5-1; CDR3: CASNSRGNLYEQFF; DNA: TGCGCCAGCAACTCTAGGGGGAACCTATACGAGCAGTTCTTC
D: TRBD1; J: TRBJ1-1; size: .; V: TRBV11-2; CDR3: CASSPGQGASTEAFF; DNA: TGTGCCAGCAGCCCCGGACAGGGGGCGAGCACTGAAGCTTTCTTT
D: TRBD2; J: TRBJ2-1; size: many; V: TRBV9; CDR3: CASSPTSGGLNEQFF; DNA: TGTGCCAGCAGCCCCACTAGCGGGGGGCTTAATGAGCAGTTCTTC
D: .; J: TRBJ2-7; size: .; V: TRBV5-4; CDR3: CAGSAGADTIQYEQYF; DNA: TGTGCCGGCAGCGCCGGGGCCGACACAATTCAGTACGAGCAGTACTTC
D: .; J: TRBJ1-5; size: few; V: TRBV25-1; CDR3: CASSADGTLVPQHF; DNA: TGTGCCAGCAGTGCCGACGGGACCCTTGTGCCCCAGCATTTT
D: .; J: TRBJ2-2; size: few; V: TRBV20-1; CDR3: CSARVIRGPGELFF; DNA: TGCAGTGCTAGAGTTATTCGGGGACCCGGGGAGCTGTTTTTT
D: .; J: TRBJ1-2; size: once; V: TRBV20-1; CDR3: CSASHGGYTF; DNA: TGCAGTGCTTCCCACGGGGGCTACACCTTC
D: .; J: TRBJ2-5; size: .; V: TRBV27; CDR3: CASSWSGVQETQYF; DNA: TGTGCCAGCAGTTGGTCGGGTGTCCAAGAGACCCAGTACTTC
D: TRBD1; J: TRBJ2-7; size: many; V: TRBV15; CDR3: CATSRGGTGASEQYF; DNA: TGTGCCACCAGCAGAGGGGGGACAGGGGCCAGCGAGCAGTACTTC
D: TRBD2; J: TRBJ2-3; size: .; V: TRBV14; CDR3: CASSQRLAGSSDTQYF; DNA: TGTGCCAGCAGCCAAAGGCTAGCGGGGAGTTCAGATACGCAGTATTTT
D: .; J: TRBJ1-2; size: many; V: TRBV7-9; CDR3: CASSPSASAYTF; DNA: TGTGCCAGCAGCCCGAGTGCATCAGCATACACCTTC
D: .; J: TRBJ1-1; size: .; V: TRBV7-3; CDR3: CASSPSPATNTEAFF; DNA: TGTGCCAGCAGCCCGTCGCCAGCCACCAACACTGAAGCTTTCTTT
D: TRBD2; J: TRBJ2-5; size: many; V: TRBV20-1; CDR3: CSANSGGNARTQYF; DNA: TGCAGTGCTAATAGCGGGGGGAACGCGAGGACCCAGTACTTC
D: .; J: TRBJ2-7; size: many; V: TRBV4-2; CDR3: CASSQAGGSSYEQYF; DNA: TGTGCCAGCAGCCAAGCAGGTGGCAGCTCCTACGAGCAGTACTTC
D: TRBD2; J: TRBJ2-5; size: many; V: TRBV7-2; CDR3: CASSSGLAGGVQETQYF; DNA: TGTGCCAGCAGCTCGGGACTAGCGGGGGGGGTACAAGAGACCCAGTACTTC
D: TRBD1; J: TRBJ2-1; size: many; V: TRBV20-1; CDR3: CSASRDRANEQFF; DNA: TGCAGTGCTAGCCGGGACAGGGCCAATGAGCAGTTCTTC
D: .; J: TRBJ1-1; size: .; V: TRBV28; CDR3: CASSLPPGQNTEAFF; DNA: TGTGCCAGCAGTTTACCGCCGGGACAGAACACTGAAGCTTTCTTT
D: .; J: TRBJ2-5; size: once; V: TRBV7-2; CDR3: CASSSPPRETQYF; DNA: TGTGCCAGCAGCTCGCCCCCACGGGAGACCCAGTACTTC
D: TRBD2; J: TRBJ2-1; size: many; V: TRBV15; CDR3: CATSRTPAGGSLNEQFF; DNA: TGTGCCACCAGCAGAACACCAGCGGGGGGGTCCCTCAATGAGCAGTTCTTC
D: .; J: TRBJ2-1; size: .; V: TRBV6-5; CDR3: CASSYGGRRSYNEQFF; DNA: TGTGCCAGCAGTTACGGTGGGCGTCGCTCCTACAATGAGCAGTTCTTC
D: .; J: TRBJ2-3; size: many; V: TRBV7-9; CDR3: CASSPQGGTDTQYF; DNA: TGTGCCAGCAGCCCCCAGGGGGGAACAGATACGCAGTATTTT
D: .; J: TRBJ2-2; size: .; V: TRBV10-3; CDR3: CAISGAVLGGGHTGELFF; DNA: TGTGCCATCAGTGGAGCGGTTCTCGGCGGGGGCCACACCGGGGAGCTGTTTTTT
D: .; J: TRBJ1-4; size: many; V: TRBV29-1; CDR3: CSALRETNEKLFF; DNA: TGCAGCGCCCTCAGGGAAACTAATGAAAAACTGTTTTTT